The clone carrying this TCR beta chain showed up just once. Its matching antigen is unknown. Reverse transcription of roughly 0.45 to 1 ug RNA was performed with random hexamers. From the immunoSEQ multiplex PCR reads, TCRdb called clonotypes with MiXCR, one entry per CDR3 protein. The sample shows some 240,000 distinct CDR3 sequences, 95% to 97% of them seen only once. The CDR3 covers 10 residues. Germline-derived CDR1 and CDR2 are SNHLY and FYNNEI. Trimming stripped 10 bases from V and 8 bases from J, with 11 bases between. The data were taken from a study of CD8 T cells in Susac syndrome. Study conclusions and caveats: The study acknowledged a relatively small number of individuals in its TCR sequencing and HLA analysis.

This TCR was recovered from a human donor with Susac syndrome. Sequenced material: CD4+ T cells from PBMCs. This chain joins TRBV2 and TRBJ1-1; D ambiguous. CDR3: CATKTHEAFF. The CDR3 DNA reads TGTGCCACCAAGACACACGAAGCTTTCTTT.